The clone carrying this T cell receptor beta chain was seen just once. This record comes from a study of blood T cell repertoires in COVID-19. Study in general: Researchers got acute and convalescent COVID-19 samples from the United States, Italy and Spain. From T cells, B-cell-depleted T cells, or PBMCs came the material, which was cDNA or gDNA.

Per the authors' pipeline: Reference gene primer amplification gave nucleated cell count estimates. TCRdb keeps only in-frame clones here, not all; method: immunoSEQ multiplex PCR. V and J calls and clone size are those listed in that table; D and trimming were worked out from the DNA. Altogether a few hundred thousand clones are present, 80% to 90% being singletons, with the ten largest covering 1%. Losses at the gene ends were 1 base for V and 5 bases for J; bases not matched to a gene: 6. The CDR3 length is 15 residues. Germline loops: CDR1 SGHDT, CDR2 YYEEEE. Sequencing input: peripheral blood. The source is a middle-aged man with active or convalescent COVID-19. The V call is TRBV5-6, the J call TRBJ1-5, with 7 bases that match TRBD1. The CDR3 here is CASSLRGRLDQPQHF. For the CDR3, the DNA is TGTGCCAGCAGCTTGAGGGGGCGGTTGGATCAGCCCCAGCATTTT.